The present entry profiles one TCR beta chain with its context. Its binding antigen is unknown. No base qualities exist here, and no much larger clone lies one base off it. The CDR3 contains 15 residues, cysteine and phenylalanine counted. The only DNA kept is the CDR3, 45 bases in frame from the first base. V is shortened by 5 bases, J by 8 bases, and the region joining them spans 18 bases. This specimen belongs to a study of blood T cells in healthy people across ages (dated by TCRdb to between 2015 and 2017). As for the study more broadly: In model experiments, template switching captured roughly one uniquely barcoded TCR beta cDNA molecule for every two T cells. The study measured age-related changes in TCR beta repertoire diversity using deep sequencing normalized with unique cDNA molecular identifiers. Four age groups were formed from the donors: young (average approximately 16 years), middle-aged (around 39), aged (over 55) and long-lived (82). For two donors (one aged 18 to 30 and one aged 80 or older), the study analyzed two additional independent replicas of 1 million unique cDNA reads from the same blood draw. Findings and caveats that apply to the study as a whole: Estimates of total diversity based on one million sequenced T cells were considered lower bounds and underestimates. Compared with the aged group, the long-lived group had more naive CD4+ T cells, fewer expanded clones and increased TCR diversity, suggesting age selection. Because profiling used bulk unsorted PBMCs, naive and antigen-experienced compartments could not be compared conclusively. Observed TCR beta diversity per million T cells fell roughly linearly with age, and a significant reduction was already apparent by age around 40. Because donor CMV infection status was unknown, age-related changes in expanded clonotypes were potentially confounded. There was a strong correlation between observed TCR beta diversity and the percentage of naive T cells measured by flow cytometry.

Donors were around 37 systemically healthy Caucasian individuals from Russia aged 6 to 90 years. Ten milliliters of peripheral blood were collected from each donor into EDTA-treated Vacutainer tubes. Ficoll-Paque density-gradient centrifugation was used to isolate PBMCs, with at least 7 million obtained per sample. Trizol reagent was used to extract total RNA from PBMCs, with at least 5 micrograms per sample. The percentages of naive CD45RAhigh/CD27high T cells were determined by flow cytometry on a PBMC aliquot from every donor. Library method: 5' RACE. Sequencing instrument: Illumina HiSeq 2500. A second PCR of roughly 7 to 11 cycles was performed with a sample-barcoded 5' primer and a J-beta primer mix. Each TCR beta cDNA molecule received a unique molecular identifier from a template-switch 5' adaptor carrying 12 random nucleotides. Each sample yielded at least 3 million CDR3-containing paired-end reads. The Mint cDNA synthesis kit, primed by a TRBC-specific oligonucleotide, was used to synthesize first-strand cDNA from all RNA. All cDNA was treated with uracil-DNA glycosylase and then went through a first 18-cycle PCR with the universal primers M1SS and BC2_uni_R. On the study's bioinformatics: Normalization of each sample was performed by random selection of 1 million high-quality reads, each carrying a distinct molecular identifier. Instead of being binned into consensus sequences, reads with shared molecular identifiers were discarded. MiTCR, set to a Q25 quality threshold and the strictest error-elimination algorithm, was used for CDR3 identification, clonotype clustering and error correction. Lower-bound total TCR beta diversity was estimated with a nonparametric unseen species model using Euler transformation. TCRdb passed the public sequencing reads through fastp at Q25 and MiXCR, retaining productive beta sequences. Identical CDR3 protein sequences are pooled into one entry, listed with their most common genes and DNA. None of the V and J calls come from the authors' own analysis; TCRdb made them. This sample comprises some 760,000 distinct CDR3 sequences, 20% to 25% of them detected only once. Of the sample, under 9.5% is held by the ten largest clones.

These data also featured in a second study, about T cells of mothers and their children. The second study, in turn, reports: Nine systemically healthy Caucasian individuals served as donors, namely three mothers together with their six children. cDNA synthesis consumed the entire amount of extracted RNA, loaded at around 1.5 ug RNA in each 15 ul reaction. In the second PCR, the M1S primer introduced both the sample barcodes and 2-4 random nucleotides. More than 8 million TCR beta CDR3 reads were obtained from each mother, and about 3 million reads were obtained from each child. Thymic selection shapes the output of TCR recombination in a similar way in related and unrelated pairs, and inherited differences have a minor effect. Normalized repertoire overlap in related mother-child pairs was always slightly higher than in unrelated mother-child pairs, but the difference was never significant. With a sensitivity of approximately 92 clones per million clonotypes, no persistent microchimeric T cell clones were detected. Deep NGS was used in the study to compare the TCR beta repertoires of mothers and children and to look for features that separate related mother-child pairs from unrelated individuals. Mothers averaged roughly 36 +/- 4 years of age and children averaged about 10 +/- 4 years. After adapter ligation with NEBNext reagents, the libraries were sequenced on Illumina HiSeq 2000 with 100+100 nt paired-end reads. To avoid cross-contamination, the mother libraries and the child libraries were prepared a month apart and sequenced in separate runs. Between roughly 450,000 and 2,000,000 distinct TCR beta clonotypes were identified per donor. Naive TCR beta clonotypes were estimated from low-frequency clonotypes matched to each donor's FACS-determined naive share, without sorting.

The chain is encoded by TRBV12-3 or TRBV12-4 joined to TRBJ1-4; 6 matching bases give a weak D call of TRBD1. The specimen sequenced was blood. This receptor was identified in a boy between 10 and 17 years old in good health. DNA sequence: TGTGCCAGCAGTCCGGTTGGGGGGCTAAAGGAAAAACTGTTTTTT. Its protein reads: CASSPVGGLKEKLFF.